This record looks at one T cell receptor (beta chain) sequence and its context. Its antigen is as yet unknown. Clones were sequenced by immunoSEQ multiplex PCR, and TCRdb holds only the in-frame ones, with some missing. The table lists 1.5 million to 1.9 million clones, approximately 98% of them singletons. Among the donors, all were Caucasian adults who lived in Nashville, Tennessee. The data are from a study of shared clonotypes between healthy human individuals. Trimming stripped 5 bases from V and 3 bases from J, with 15 bases between. The CDR3 length is 14 residues. Germline CDR1 SGHRS, CDR2 YFSETQ. Study observations and caveats: Naive CD4 clonotypes overlapped across a handful of donors at 4.5% to 5.5%. Generally, estimated richness proved larger in naive subsets than it did in memory subsets.

The receptor was derived from a man younger than 45 in good health. The sequenced material came from naive CD4+ T cells sorted from blood. Noted subset: CD45RA+ positively selected. V and J are TRBV5-1 and TRBJ2-7; tentatively, D is TRBD1 or TRBD2 (5 bases each). The CDR3 sequence is CASSLTIRGYEQYF. Written as DNA, the CDR3 is TGCGCCAGCAGTCTGACTATAAGGGGCTACGAGCAGTACTTC. Combining the CDR3 with reference TRBV5-1 and TRBJ2-7 gives the whole variable domain KAGVTQTPRYLIKTRGQQVTLSCSPISGHRSVSWYQQTPGQGLQFLFEYFSETQRNKGNFPGRFSGRQFSNSRSEMNVSTLELGDSALYLCASSLTIRGYEQYFGPGTRLTVT.